This T cell receptor (beta chain) was captured by sequencing in a study of blood T cell repertoires in COVID-19. Study summary: COVID-19 samples from acute and convalescent phases originated in the United States, Italy and Spain.

The ends were cut back, 5 bases at V and 8 bases at J, with 13 bases in the middle. Germline lookup yields CDR1 MNHEY and CDR2 SVGAGI. The CDR3 spans 14 residues. This clone came up many times. Profiling relied on immunoSEQ multiplex PCR, and the TCRdb table lists in-frame clones only, not all of them. The profile shows about 160,000 clones, approximately 80% of them singletons. The clonotype originates from a man aged 55 to 70 with acute or convalescent COVID-19. Sequencing was performed on peripheral blood. The gene calls are TRBV6-5 and TRBJ1-6; no firm D call. CDR3 loop: CASSPQTFYSPLHF. In nucleotides, the CDR3 is TGTGCCAGCAGTCCCCAAACATTCTATTCACCCCTCCACTTT.